This TCR beta chain came from a study of shared clonotypes between healthy human individuals. General study results and limits: When compared with the clonotypes that were shared by all four sorted-subset donors, the non-shared clonotypes turned out to have lower generation probabilities. In the sorted subsets, rarefaction showed sequencing was incomplete despite large depth.

A remark on this clone: Antigen unknown.

Germline V gives CDR1 SGDLS, CDR2 YYNGEE. V shed 4 bases and J shed 4 bases, with 14 bases lying between them. This CDR3 spans 14 amino acids. Naive CD8 cells lacked CD45RO, underwent positive selection for CCR7 and left out terminally differentiated effector memory CD45RA+ cells. Produced via immunoSEQ multiplex PCR; TCRdb's table is partial and in-frame only. The sample gives 2 million to 2.5 million clones, about 92% of which show up once; over 1.5% is in the top ten. The V gene is TRBV9, the J gene TRBJ1-2, with D possibly matching TRBD1 (6 bases). The TCR was taken from a man younger than 30 in good health. Some clones in this sample may be carry-over from other donors' samples. The specimen was naive CD8+ T cells from PBMCs. CDR3 in amino acids: CASSLAGGAYGYTF. The CDR3 DNA follows: TGTGCCAGCAGCCTAGCGGGGGGCGCCTATGGCTACACCTTC.